The present entry profiles one TCR beta chain with its context. The antigen it binds to is not known. No quality values exist for individual bases; no much larger clone is one base distant. As encoded in the germline V gene (reference sequence), CDR1 is SEHNR while CDR2 is FQNEAQ. The CDR3 starts with the cysteine, ends with the phenylalanine, and has 13 residues. Only the CDR3 DNA stays, 39 bases, in frame from base 1. The entire amount of isolated RNA was reverse transcribed using the High Capacity cDNA Reverse Transcription Kit, so the sequenced TCRB transcripts were expressed ones. Naive, central memory and regulatory T cell samples underwent deep immunoSEQ sequencing, averaging about 3.57 million total reads per sample. Sorted cells were lysed in RLT buffer and RNA was extracted with DNase-treated RNeasy Micro or Mini kits, depending on cell number. To prevent cross-contamination, every cell subset was processed on its own, while patient and healthy donor samples were processed together. The immunoSEQ multiplex PCR was used to amplify TCRB sequences from cDNA, generating 87-bp fragments that spanned the CDR3 region. Sequencing of the amplicons was done on the Illumina HiSeq platform. The original pipeline was this. Synthetic template baselines were used to correct PCR bias computationally, reads within Hamming distance 2 were collapsed together, and singletons that could not be merged were discarded. By aligning reads against IMGT, V, D and J genes, CDR3 length, and insertions or deletions at six rearrangement sites were assigned. Within each subset, clonotype counts were normalized to sorted cell number, after which true diversity and Gini coefficients were computed with the tcR R package. The overlap coefficient, calculated on TCRB nucleotide sequences, was used to quantify repertoire sharing. As a proxy for the pre-selection repertoire, out-of-frame TCRB sequences from naive cells were analyzed. TCRdb mirrors the immuneACCESS table, restricted to in-frame sequences. Some clones are absent from its copies; in checked studies, under half trace to an unresolved V gene, and the reason for the others is unknown. V, J and clone size reflect that table, while D and trimming were determined from the DNA. This sample comprises fewer than 350,000 clones, 15% of them detected only once. Of the sample, roughly 0.015% is held by the ten largest clones.

This sample is part of a study of beta chain features in type 1 diabetes (dated by TCRdb to about 2018). Study-level background: Patients and healthy donors did not differ in mean age, gender distribution, total cell number or subset yield. Across all samples, some 110,000,000 sorted cells were examined, and cell number per subset correlated strongly with RNA yield. In the study, TCRB repertoires of sorted circulating CD4+ T cell subsets from recently diagnosed type 1 diabetes patients were compared with those of matched healthy donors. Naive and central memory subsets were obtained from all 30 or so donors, but regulatory and stem cell-like memory subsets were isolated from only 8 patients and roughly eight healthy donors.

Each donor gave one peripheral blood draw, averaging about 100 mL, which was collected into heparinised tubes. A BD FACSAria II and a panel including CD45RO, CCR7, CD25, CD127, CD95 and CD27 were used to sort naive, central memory, regulatory and stem cell-like memory CD4+ T cells. All sorted populations exceeded 95% purity. PBMCs were isolated immediately by Lymphoprep density gradient centrifugation and stained directly without culture. To minimize batch effects, samples were stained and sorted in pairs, one healthy donor with one patient per experiment. The investigation overall reported the following: Naive, central memory and regulatory TCRB repertoires appeared to be more alike among patients than among healthy donors. HLA sub-analyses involved small numbers of individuals, so any influence of HLA type on TCRB rearrangement remained unresolved. A moderate but significant shortening of TCRB CDR3 length was observed in type 1 diabetes patients in all four CD4+ subsets. Because cDNA was sequenced instead of genomic DNA, activated cells with high expression could be over-represented, although the groups did not differ in activation or CD3 levels. Shorter templates might have been favored by PCR, but patient and control samples were amplified and corrected together, so both groups would have been affected equally by any skew. Fewer insertions and more nucleotide deletions at VDJ recombination sites were observed in patients with type 1 diabetes, implying thymic rearrangement abnormalities.

Sequencing input: naive CD4+ T cells from blood. This specimen's cell subset or site label, per the study, means: true naive CD4+ T cells. The receptor was derived from a man younger than 35 with type 1 diabetes. The sequence is built from TRBV7-9 and TRBJ1-6; the D gene assignment is ambiguous. The CDR3 is CNPSLRDNSPLHF. The DNA sequence reads TGTAACCCCTCTCTTCGGGATAATTCACCCCTCCACTTT.